One and the same sample provided the 10 T cell receptor beta chains below, sequenced in a study of cytomegalovirus exposure and HLA in healthy donors. The study ran its PCR with 60 Vbeta and 13 Jbeta primers. Profiled with immunoSEQ multiplex PCR; TCRdb holds only in-frame clones, not every one. The data show approximately 170,000 clones, roughly 79% seen once. Sequenced input: PBMCs. All receptors derive from a middle-aged man in good health and CMV-seronegative.

V usage is TRBV28 and J usage is TRBJ2-4, with D possibly being TRBD2 (7 bases). Trimming pared 5 bases from V and 4 bases from J, leaving 18 bases between. CDR3 length equals 16 residues. CDR1 MDHEN and CDR2 SYDVKM come from the germline V gene. Written as DNA, the CDR3 is TGTGCCAGCAGTGTCCTCACCGGGGGGCCAAAAAACATTCAGTACTTC. Translated, it gives CASSVLTGGPKNIQYF.

This chain links TRBV6-5 with TRBJ1-1; D is undetermined. Germline V gives CDR1 MNHEY, CDR2 SVGAGI. This CDR3 has 13 amino acids. V was cut by 7 bases and J by 5 bases, with 14 bases left in between. This CDR3 is CASTPSVGTEAFF. The CDR3 DNA reads as TGTGCCAGCACCCCCTCAGTCGGGACTGAAGCTTTCTTT.

The CDR3, as DNA: TGTGCCAGCAGCTTAGACAGGGGTGGAACTAATGAAAAACTGTTTTTT. Translation gives CASSLDRGGTNEKLFF. The chain combines TRBV7-9 with TRBJ1-4; TRBD1 matches 7 bases. CDR1 and CDR2 (germline): SEHNR, FQNEAQ (reference sequence). The CDR3 length is 16 residues. Unmatched junction bases numbered 3, after V lost 1 base and J lost 1 base. The whole variable domain, filled in from reference TRBV7-9 and TRBJ1-4, reads DTGVSQNPRHKITKRGQNVTFRCDPISEHNRLYWYRQTLGQGPEFLTYFQNEAQLEKSRLLSDRFSAERPKGSFSTLEIQRTEQGDSAMYLCASSLDRGGTNEKLFFGSGTQLSVL.

The V gene is TRBV18, the J gene TRBJ2-1; 10 bases map to TRBD2. The V and J ends lost 3 bases and 7 bases, in that order; junction bases with no gene match: 3. This CDR3 has 14 residues. Germline CDR1 reads KGHSH; CDR2 reads LQKENI. CDR3 sequence (DNA): TGTGCCAGCTCACCCCAGCGGGAGGGGAATGAGCAGTTCTTC. It codes for CASSPQREGNEQFF. Drawing the rest from reference TRBV18 and TRBJ2-1, the complete variable domain is NAGVMQNPRHLVRRRGQEARLRCSPMKGHSHVYWYRQLPEEGLKFMVYLQKENIIDESGMPKERFSAEFPKEGPSILRIQQVVRGDSAAYFCASSPQREGNEQFFGPGTRLTVL.

The rearrangement joins TRBV28 to TRBJ2-1; 12 bases line up with TRBD2. Germline-derived CDR1 and CDR2 are MDHEN and SYDVKM. This CDR3 is built from 15 residues. V dropped 2 bases and J dropped 5; count of bases not matched to a gene: 1. CDR3: CASSLRLAGDNEQFF. The CDR3 region has the DNA TGTGCCAGCAGTTTAAGACTAGCGGGGGACAATGAGCAGTTCTTC.

V gene TRBV19 combines with J gene TRBJ2-1; 7 positions agree with TRBD1. CDR1 is LNHDA and CDR2 is SQIVND in the germline V gene (reference sequence). CDR3 length: 15 amino acids. Trimming at V came to 0 bases and at J to 3 bases, leaving 2 bases not matched to a gene. CDR3: CASSIDPGGYNEQFF. The CDR3 DNA is TGTGCCAGTAGTATAGATCCAGGGGGCTACAATGAGCAGTTCTTC.

The rearrangement uses TRBV6-6 and TRBJ2-7; 10 positions agree with TRBD2. Germline V gene data show CDR1 as MNHNY and CDR2 as SVGAGI (reference sequence). Germline trimming cut 4 bases from V and 1 base from J; bases unmatched to any gene: 4. The CDR3 is 15 amino acids. The CDR3 is CASSSNSGRSYEQYV. In DNA, the CDR3 is TGTGCCAGCAGTTCAAATAGCGGGAGGTCCTACGAGCAGTACGTC.

The CDR3 loop reads CASSPTGLNSPLHF. The CDR3 DNA follows: TGTGCCAGCAGCCCGACAGGATTGAATTCACCCCTCCACTTT. V and J are TRBV5-6 and TRBJ1-6, with a possible D match to TRBD1 (6 bases). Germline CDR1 reads SGHDT; CDR2 reads YYEEEE. V lost 4 bases, J lost 7 bases, and 12 bases lay in between. The CDR3 covers 14 residues. Full variable domain (missing parts from reference TRBV5-6 and TRBJ1-6): DAGVTQSPTHLIKTRGQQVTLRCSPKSGHDTVSWYQQALGQGPQFIFQYYEEEERQRGNFPDRFSGHQFPNYSSELNVNALLLGDSALYLCASSPTGLNSPLHFGNGTRLTVT.

The chain couples TRBV5-6 to TRBJ1-2; D is uncertain. Germline-derived CDR1 and CDR2 are SGHDT and YYEEEE. The CDR3 has 14 residues. V was pared by 0 bases and J by 7 bases, with 13 bases between. This CDR3 is CASSLGRGGAGYTF. The CDR3 DNA follows: TGTGCCAGCAGCTTGGGCCGGGGAGGAGCTGGCTACACCTTC.

The chain combines TRBV7-2 with TRBJ2-2; possibly TRBD1 for D (6 bases). Trimming took 7 bases from V and 0 from J, leaving 12 bases between them. Per germline, CDR1 SGHTA and CDR2 FQGNSA. The CDR3 loop spans 15 amino acids. Here the CDR3 reads CASNRGHANTGELFF. In DNA, the CDR3 is TGTGCCAGCAACCGGGGACATGCGAACACCGGGGAGCTGTTTTTT.